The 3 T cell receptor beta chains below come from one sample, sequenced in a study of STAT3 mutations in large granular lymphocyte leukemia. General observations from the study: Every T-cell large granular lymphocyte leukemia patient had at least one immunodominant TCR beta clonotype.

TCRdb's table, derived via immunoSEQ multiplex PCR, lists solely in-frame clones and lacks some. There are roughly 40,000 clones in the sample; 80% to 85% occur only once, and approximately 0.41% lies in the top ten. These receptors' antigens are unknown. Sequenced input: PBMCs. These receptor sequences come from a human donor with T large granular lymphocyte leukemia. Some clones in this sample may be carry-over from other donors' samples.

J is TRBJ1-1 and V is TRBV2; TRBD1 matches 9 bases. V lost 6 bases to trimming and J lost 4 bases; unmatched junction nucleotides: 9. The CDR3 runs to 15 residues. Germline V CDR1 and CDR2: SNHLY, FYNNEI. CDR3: CASRGQGRRSTEAFF. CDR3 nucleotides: TGTGCCAGCAGAGGACAGGGGAGGAGGAGCACTGAAGCTTTCTTT.

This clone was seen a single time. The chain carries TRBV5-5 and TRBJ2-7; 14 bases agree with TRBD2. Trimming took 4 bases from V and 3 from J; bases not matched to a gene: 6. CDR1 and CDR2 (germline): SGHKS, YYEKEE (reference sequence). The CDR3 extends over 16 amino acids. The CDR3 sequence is CASSPGLAGENYEQYF. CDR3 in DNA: TGTGCCAGCAGCCCGGGACTAGCGGGGGAGAACTACGAGCAGTACTTC.

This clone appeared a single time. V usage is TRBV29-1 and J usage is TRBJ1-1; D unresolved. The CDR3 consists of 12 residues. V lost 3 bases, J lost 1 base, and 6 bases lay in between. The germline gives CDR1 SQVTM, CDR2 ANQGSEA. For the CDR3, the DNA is TGCAGCGTTGACGGAGGGAACACTGAAGCTTTCTTT. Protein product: CSVDGGNTEAFF.